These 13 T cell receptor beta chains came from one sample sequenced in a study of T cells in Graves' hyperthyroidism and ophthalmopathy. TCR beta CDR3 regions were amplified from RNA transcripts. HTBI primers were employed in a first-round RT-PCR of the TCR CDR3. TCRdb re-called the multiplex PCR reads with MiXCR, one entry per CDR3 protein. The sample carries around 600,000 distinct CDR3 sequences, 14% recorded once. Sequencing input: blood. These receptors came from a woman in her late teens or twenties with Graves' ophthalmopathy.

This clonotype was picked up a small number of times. In nucleotides, the CDR3 is TGCGCCAGCAGCCAAGATTGGGGATCGGGCGGAGAGACCCAGTACTTC. Translated, it gives CASSQDWGSGGETQYF. The chain has TRBV4-3 and TRBJ2-5; D not certain. Germline values: CDR1 LGHNA, CDR2 YSLEER. The CDR3 loop spans 16 amino acids. Trimming left V 0 bases short and J 4 bases short, with 15 bases between.

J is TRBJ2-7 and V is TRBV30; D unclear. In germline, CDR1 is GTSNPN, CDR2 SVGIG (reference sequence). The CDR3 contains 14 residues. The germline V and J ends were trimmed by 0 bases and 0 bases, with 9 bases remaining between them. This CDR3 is CAWSVRPVSYEQYF. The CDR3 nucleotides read TGTGCCTGGAGTGTACGTCCGGTCTCCTACGAGCAGTACTTC.

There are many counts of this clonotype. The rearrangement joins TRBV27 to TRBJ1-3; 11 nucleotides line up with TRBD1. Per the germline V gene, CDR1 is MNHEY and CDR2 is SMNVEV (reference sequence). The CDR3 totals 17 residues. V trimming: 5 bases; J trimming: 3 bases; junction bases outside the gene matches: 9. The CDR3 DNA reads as TGTGCCAGCAGTCCCCGGACAGGGGGCGGCGGTGGAAACACCATATATTTT. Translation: CASSPRTGGGGGNTIYF.

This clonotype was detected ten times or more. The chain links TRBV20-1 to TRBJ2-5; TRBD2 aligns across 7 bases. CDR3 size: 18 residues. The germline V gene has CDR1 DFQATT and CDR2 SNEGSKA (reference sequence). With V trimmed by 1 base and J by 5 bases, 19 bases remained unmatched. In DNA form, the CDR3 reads TGCAGTGCTAGAGGGTCGGCTCGCGGGAGTATGGAGTATGAGACCCAGTACTTC. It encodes CSARGSARGSMEYETQYF.

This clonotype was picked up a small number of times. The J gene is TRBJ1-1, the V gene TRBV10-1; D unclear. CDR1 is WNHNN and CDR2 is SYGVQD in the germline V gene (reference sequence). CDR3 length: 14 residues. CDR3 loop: CVPRKGRVNTEAFF. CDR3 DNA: TGCGTCCCCCGAAAAGGACGGGTGAACACTGAAGCTTTCTTT.

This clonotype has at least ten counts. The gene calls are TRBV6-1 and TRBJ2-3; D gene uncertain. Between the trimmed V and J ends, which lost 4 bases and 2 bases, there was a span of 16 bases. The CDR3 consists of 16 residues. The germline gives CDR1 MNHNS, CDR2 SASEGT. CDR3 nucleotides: TGTGCCAGCAGTGGCCCGGACGGAATCCTCACAGATACGCAGTATTTT. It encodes CASSGPDGILTDTQYF.

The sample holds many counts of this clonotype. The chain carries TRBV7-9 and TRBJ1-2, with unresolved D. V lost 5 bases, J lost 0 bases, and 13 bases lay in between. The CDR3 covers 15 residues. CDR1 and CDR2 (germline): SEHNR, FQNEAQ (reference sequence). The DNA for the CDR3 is TGTGCCAGCAGCCGGGTTCCGGGGACTAACTATGGCTACACCTTC. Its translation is CASSRVPGTNYGYTF. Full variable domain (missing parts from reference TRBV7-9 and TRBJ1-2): DTGVSQNPRHKITKRGQNVTFRCDPISEHNRLYWYRQTLGQGPEFLTYFQNEAQLEKSRLLSDRFSAERPKGSFSTLEIQRTEQGDSAMYLCASSRVPGTNYGYTFGSGTRLTVV.

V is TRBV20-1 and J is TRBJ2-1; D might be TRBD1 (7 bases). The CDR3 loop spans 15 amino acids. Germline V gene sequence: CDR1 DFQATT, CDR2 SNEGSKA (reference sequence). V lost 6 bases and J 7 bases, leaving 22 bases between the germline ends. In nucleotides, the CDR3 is TGCAGTGCCCTCCTTTGGCGGGACAGAGGGAATGAGCAGTTCTTC. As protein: CSALLWRDRGNEQFF.

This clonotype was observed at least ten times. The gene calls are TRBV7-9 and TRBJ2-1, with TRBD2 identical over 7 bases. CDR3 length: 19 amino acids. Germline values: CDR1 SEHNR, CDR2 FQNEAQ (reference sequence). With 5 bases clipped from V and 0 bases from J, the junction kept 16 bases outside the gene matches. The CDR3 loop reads CASSPRAGESALSYNEQFF. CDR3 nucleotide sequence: TGTGCCAGCAGCCCTCGGGCGGGAGAATCTGCCCTCTCCTACAATGAGCAGTTCTTC.

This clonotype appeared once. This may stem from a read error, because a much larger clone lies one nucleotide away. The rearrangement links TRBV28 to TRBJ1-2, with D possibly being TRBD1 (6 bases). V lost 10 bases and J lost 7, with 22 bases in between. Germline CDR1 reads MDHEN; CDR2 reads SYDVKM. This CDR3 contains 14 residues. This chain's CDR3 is CANTSNGGQVGYTF. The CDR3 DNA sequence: TGTGCCAACACCTCTAACGGGGGGCAAGTTGGCTACACCTTC.

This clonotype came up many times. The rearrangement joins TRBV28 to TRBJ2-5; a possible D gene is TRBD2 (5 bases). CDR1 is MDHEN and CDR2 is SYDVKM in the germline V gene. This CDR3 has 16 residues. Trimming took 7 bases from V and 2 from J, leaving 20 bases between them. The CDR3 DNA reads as TGTGCCAGCACCTCGGCGGGCAGGCGAATTCAAGAGACCCAGTACTTC. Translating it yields CASTSAGRRIQETQYF.

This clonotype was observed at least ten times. CDR3 sequence reads: CSARGSSGGARHEQFF. The CDR3 DNA follows: TGCAGTGCTAGAGGGAGCTCGGGGGGGGCGCGCCATGAGCAGTTCTTC. The chain couples TRBV20-1 to TRBJ2-1; TRBD2 agrees at 8 bases. This CDR3 has 16 amino acids. Unmatched junction bases numbered 13, after V lost 1 base and J lost 8 bases. Germline V gene data show CDR1 as DFQATT and CDR2 as SNEGSKA (reference sequence).

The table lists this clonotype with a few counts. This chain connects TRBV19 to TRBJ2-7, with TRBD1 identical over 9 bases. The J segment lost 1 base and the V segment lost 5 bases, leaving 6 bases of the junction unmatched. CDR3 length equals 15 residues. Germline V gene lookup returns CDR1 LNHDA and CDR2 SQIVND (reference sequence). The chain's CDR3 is CASSEPGTGSYEQYF. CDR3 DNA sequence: TGTGCCAGTAGTGAGCCCGGGACAGGGTCCTACGAGCAGTACTTC. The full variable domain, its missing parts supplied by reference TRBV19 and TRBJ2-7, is DGGITQSPKYLFRKEGQNVTLSCEQNLNHDAMYWYRQDPGQGLRLIYYSQIVNDFQKGDIAEGYSVSREKKESFPLTVTSAQKNPTAFYLCASSEPGTGSYEQYFGPGTRLTVT.